This is a list of T cell receptor beta chains from one sample in a study of blood T cell repertoires in COVID-19. Method: immunoSEQ multiplex PCR; TCRdb's copy keeps in-frame clones and lacks some. In the table there are some 88,000 clones, roughly 77% of which are singletons. The material sequenced was peripheral blood. These receptors all come from a human donor in a cohort sampled during active COVID-19. CDR3s leave out the opening cysteine and the closing phenylalanine or tryptophan. The order of the fields is clone size, J gene, V gene, CDR3 protein. Clone sizes are given selectively: once, few, many, or a class where the clone is expanded.

size: -; J: TRBJ2-5; V: TRBV3-1/TRBV3-2; CDR3: ASSPYLAGQETQY
size: -; J: TRBJ1-6; V: TRBV6-5; CDR3: ATIGTASWSPLH
size: -; J: TRBJ2-1; V: TRBV28; CDR3: ASSLPRQGKRYNEQF
size: once; J: TRBJ2-1; V: TRBV5-5; CDR3: ASSFEGNTYNEQF
size: -; J: TRBJ2-5; V: TRBV3-1/TRBV3-2; CDR3: ASSSTKETSGRGETQY
size: -; J: TRBJ2-3; V: TRBV7-8; CDR3: ASSLWASGRGDTQY
size: -; J: TRBJ1-2; V: TRBV18; CDR3: ASSPNRDNYGYT
size: -; J: TRBJ1-6; V: TRBV28; CDR3: ASTGEGGLAYNSPLH
size: -; J: TRBJ1-1; V: TRBV3-1/TRBV3-2; CDR3: ASSTGQSLIEAF
size: -; J: TRBJ2-7; V: TRBV10-3; CDR3: AISVLAGYYEQY
size: -; J: TRBJ2-1; V: TRBV4-3; CDR3: ASSQDLRGPTYNEQF